The 30 T cell receptor beta chains presented below share a single source sample, sequenced in a study of shared clonotypes between healthy human individuals. Cells designated naive CD8 were CD45RO-negative and were positively selected for CCR7, with terminally differentiated effector memory CD45RA+ cells excluded. The table came from immunoSEQ multiplex PCR; TCRdb's copy has only in-frame clones and leaves some out. The repertoire has approximately 2,200,000 clones, roughly 91% of them found once; the top ten carry around 1.7%. The sequencing input was naive CD8+ T cells from PBMCs. The receptors stem from a young man in good health. Some clones in this sample may be carry-over from other donors' samples.

The rearrangement uses TRBV7-9 and TRBJ2-1; 8 nucleotides match TRBD1. Germline CDR1 is SEHNR and CDR2 is FQNEAQ (reference sequence). Trimming removed 6 bases from V and 5 bases from J; junction bases left unmatched: 6. The CDR3 consists of 14 residues. The CDR3: CASRPGQVNNEQFF. CDR3 bases: TGTGCCAGCAGACCGGGACAGGTGAACAATGAGCAGTTCTTC.

The V gene is TRBV5-1, the J gene TRBJ1-1; D is possibly TRBD1 (5 bases). The ends were cut back, 0 bases at V and 10 bases at J, with 7 bases in the middle. The CDR3 has 11 residues. In germline, CDR1 is SGHRS, CDR2 YFSETQ. The DNA of the CDR3 is TGCGCCAGCAGCTTGGGGGACTCAGCTTTCTTT. Amino acid sequence: CASSLGDSAFF.

The V gene is TRBV29-1, the J gene TRBJ2-1, with D perhaps TRBD2 (5 bases). V was clipped by 6 bases and J by 1 base, with 13 bases between them. Germline lookup yields CDR1 SQVTM and CDR2 ANQGSEA. The CDR3 is made up of 14 amino acids. CDR3 sequence: CSVEAGPSYNEQFF. As DNA, the CDR3 is TGCAGCGTGGAGGCGGGTCCGTCCTACAATGAGCAGTTCTTC.

This chain links TRBV7-9 with TRBJ2-6; D ambiguous. Trimming cost V 6 bases and J 4 bases, with 22 bases left between them. The length of the CDR3 is 18 residues. Germline CDR1 and CDR2: SEHNR and FQNEAQ (reference sequence). The CDR3: CASRGSAGPGWGANVLTF. In DNA form, the CDR3 reads TGTGCCAGCAGGGGGTCCGCAGGCCCCGGCTGGGGGGCCAACGTCCTGACTTTC.

The chain uses TRBV7-9 and TRBJ2-1; 13 bases fit TRBD2. V trimming: 4 bases; J trimming: 0 bases; junction bases outside the gene matches: 6. Germline V lookup: CDR1 SEHNR, CDR2 FQNEAQ (reference sequence). This CDR3 comprises 18 residues. The CDR3 protein is CASSSRTSGSSSYNEQFF. CDR3 bases: TGTGCCAGCAGCTCCCGGACTAGCGGGAGCAGCTCCTACAATGAGCAGTTCTTC.

The genes are TRBV11-2 and TRBJ2-7; D is unresolved. Looked up from germline, CDR1 is SGHAT and CDR2 is FQNNGV. V lost 1 base, J lost 4 bases, and 8 bases lay in between. The CDR3 length is 13 residues. The CDR3 DNA is TGTGCCAGCAGCTTAGCCCCTTATTACGAGCAGTACTTC. Translating it yields CASSLAPYYEQYF.

V and J are TRBV7-2 and TRBJ2-7, with D possibly TRBD1 on 6 matching bases. V lost 3 bases to trimming and J lost 2 bases, with 14 bases between them. CDR1 SGHTA and CDR2 FQGNSA come from the germline V gene. The CDR3 contains 15 residues. Here the CDR3 reads CASSLGQMVTYEQYF. CDR3 DNA: TGTGCCAGCAGCTTGGGACAAATGGTTACCTACGAGCAGTACTTC.

This chain uses TRBV27 with TRBJ1-2; 7 bases agree with TRBD1. J lost 8 bases, V lost 4 bases, and 7 bases had no gene match. The CDR3 has 13 residues. Germline CDR1 and CDR2: MNHEY and SMNVEV (reference sequence). The CDR3 DNA reads TGTGCCAGCAGTTCGACAGGGTTTGGAGGCTACACCTTC. Its translation: CASSSTGFGGYTF.

In regard to this clone: Different DNA sequences within this sample yield the same CDR3. This chain connects TRBV27 to TRBJ2-7, with TRBD1 matching 8 bases. The germline gives CDR1 MNHEY, CDR2 SMNVEV (reference sequence). This CDR3 is 14 amino acids long. J lost 4 bases, V lost 3 bases, and 5 bases had no gene match. The CDR3 sequence is CASSFAGGGYEQYF. The CDR3 DNA reads TGTGCCAGCAGTTTCGCAGGGGGCGGGTACGAGCAGTACTTC.

The V and J genes are TRBV4-3 and TRBJ2-7; 10 positions agree with TRBD1. There are 15 residues in the CDR3. The V gene's germline CDR1 is LGHNA and CDR2 YSLEER. The trim removed 0 bases at V and 5 bases at J, leaving 4 bases unmatched. The CDR3 protein is CASSQDGTGENEQYF. The CDR3 DNA reads as TGCGCCAGCAGCCAAGATGGGACAGGGGAGAACGAGCAGTACTTC.

The chain combines TRBV5-1 with TRBJ1-1; D ambiguous. The CDR3 consists of 13 residues. Germline loops: CDR1 SGHRS, CDR2 YFSETQ. V lost 1 base, J lost 1 base, and 5 bases lay in between. CDR3 bases: TGCGCCAGCAGCTTGCACACGAACACTGAAGCTTTCTTT. Residues: CASSLHTNTEAFF.

In DNA, the CDR3 is TGCGCCAGCAGCCAAGATCGCGGGACAGGGCGCTCTGGAAACACCATATATTTT. Its protein product is CASSQDRGTGRSGNTIYF. This chain connects TRBV4-1 to TRBJ1-3, with 9 bases aligning to TRBD1. This CDR3 has 18 amino acids. Germline V gene lookup returns CDR1 MGHRA and CDR2 YSYEKL. V dropped 0 bases and J dropped 0; count of bases not matched to a gene: 6.

The gene calls are TRBV13 and TRBJ2-1, with 9 bases fitting TRBD2. There are 14 residues in the CDR3. CDR1 and CDR2 from the germline V gene are PRHDT and FYEKMQ (reference sequence). The V segment lost 5 bases and the J segment 10 bases; nucleotides outside the gene matches: 9. CDR3 coding DNA: TGTGCCAGCAGCACCCGCTTAGCGGGAGAGGAGCAGTTCTTC. Translated: CASSTRLAGEEQFF.

This chain joins TRBV9 and TRBJ2-7; 7 bases match TRBD1. The CDR3 has 15 residues. V dropped 2 bases and J dropped 3; count of bases not matched to a gene: 8. Per germline, CDR1 SGDLS and CDR2 YYNGEE. CDR3 DNA sequence: TGTGCCAGCAGCGTGGATGGACAGGCGATCTACGAGCAGTACTTC. This sequence encodes CASSVDGQAIYEQYF.

The chain carries TRBV11-2 and TRBJ2-3; D could derive from TRBD1 or TRBD2 (5 bases each). Trimming left V 3 bases short and J 3 bases short, with 10 bases between. This CDR3 has 14 amino acids. Per the germline V gene, CDR1 is SGHAT and CDR2 is FQNNGV. CDR3 sequence reads: CASSFLGETDTQYF. CDR3 bases: TGTGCCAGCAGCTTTCTGGGGGAGACAGATACGCAGTATTTT.

This chain links TRBV5-4 with TRBJ1-2; possibly TRBD1 for D (5 bases). Germline V gene lookup returns CDR1 SGHNT and CDR2 YYREEE (reference sequence). This CDR3 comprises 14 residues. Between the trimmed V and J ends, which lost 1 base and 6 bases, there was a span of 13 bases. CDR3 residues: CASSLWGGADGYTF. Here the CDR3 DNA reads TGTGCCAGCAGCTTGTGGGGCGGAGCGGATGGCTACACCTTC.

The chain couples TRBV4-3 to TRBJ2-5; the match to TRBD1 covers 7 bases. From germline, CDR1 is LGHNA and CDR2 YSLEER. The length of the CDR3 is 14 residues. The trim removed 5 bases at V and 3 bases at J, leaving 6 bases unmatched. The CDR3 loop is CASSKGDRKETQYF. In DNA, the CDR3 is TGCGCCAGCAGCAAAGGGGACAGAAAAGAGACCCAGTACTTC.

This clone was seen just once. V is TRBV25-1 and J is TRBJ2-2; D remains unclear. The germline V gene has CDR1 MGHDK and CDR2 SYGVNS. Trimming left V 2 bases short and J 6 bases short, with 10 bases between. The CDR3 is 14 amino acids. CDR3 residues: CASSERSVPGELFF. CDR3 bases: TGTGCCAGCAGTGAAAGGAGCGTTCCCGGGGAGCTGTTTTTT.

The genes are TRBV5-1 and TRBJ1-3; D is uncertain. Germline V gene lookup returns CDR1 SGHRS and CDR2 YFSETQ. The V and J ends lost 4 bases and 0 bases respectively, with 5 bases between them. The CDR3 length is 13 residues. The CDR3 spells CASSESSGNTIYF. CDR3 DNA sequence: TGCGCCAGCAGCGAGAGCTCTGGAAACACCATATATTTT.

The V gene is TRBV4-3, the J gene TRBJ2-7, with TRBD1 matching over 8 bases. The CDR3 totals 15 residues. V dropped 4 bases and J dropped 3; count of bases not matched to a gene: 8. Germline V gene data show CDR1 as LGHNA and CDR2 as YSLEER. Here the CDR3 reads CASSPRTGSFYEQYF. CDR3 in DNA: TGCGCCAGCAGCCCGCGGACAGGGAGTTTCTACGAGCAGTACTTC.

This clone was recorded a few times. The gene calls are TRBV7-9 and TRBJ1-1; no clear D. V gave up 1 base and J gave up 1 base, with 4 bases separating them. This CDR3 region has 13 residues. Germline V CDR1 and CDR2: SEHNR, FQNEAQ (reference sequence). This chain's CDR3 is CASSLEQNTEAFF. CDR3 DNA: TGTGCCAGCAGCTTAGAACAGAACACTGAAGCTTTCTTT.

A single count supports this clone. The chain uses TRBV27 and TRBJ2-1, with 10 nucleotides matching TRBD2. With V trimmed by 4 bases and J by 4 bases, 10 bases remained unmatched. The germline CDR1 and CDR2 sequences are MNHEY and SMNVEV (reference sequence). The length of the CDR3 is 17 residues. CDR3 amino acids: CASSYNSGRALYNEQFF. The CDR3 DNA reads TGTGCCAGCAGTTATAACAGCGGGAGGGCCCTTTACAATGAGCAGTTCTTC.

Regarding this clone: The sample carries other DNA sequences with the same CDR3. The chain carries TRBV27 and TRBJ2-7, with TRBD1 identical over 8 bases. From germline, CDR1 is MNHEY and CDR2 SMNVEV (reference sequence). The V and J ends lost 7 bases and 6 bases, in that order; junction bases with no gene match: 2. The CDR3 runs to 11 residues. The CDR3 sequence: CASTGGREQYF. The CDR3 coding sequence is TGTGCCAGCACAGGGGGCCGCGAGCAGTACTTC.

CDR3 coding DNA: TGTGCCAGCAGGACCCGGGACAGAGACAATGAGCAGTTCTTC. It specifies CASRTRDRDNEQFF. The genes are TRBV6-1 and TRBJ2-1; TRBD1 matches 7 bases. The CDR3 totals 14 residues. V gave up 6 bases and J gave up 5 bases; unmatched junction bases: 7. Germline assignment: CDR1 MNHNS and CDR2 SASEGT.

This chain joins TRBV7-6 and TRBJ1-3; D is unresolved. The CDR3 extends over 15 amino acids. V was cut by 1 base and J by 4 bases, with 11 bases left in between. The germline V gene encodes CDR1 SGHVS and CDR2 FNYEAQ. For the CDR3, the DNA is TGTGCCAGCAGCTTAGAGCTGGGCGCGGGAAACACCATATATTTT. Translation: CASSLELGAGNTIYF.

V is TRBV27 and J is TRBJ1-5; D might be TRBD1 (5 bases). CDR1 and CDR2 (germline): MNHEY, SMNVEV (reference sequence). The CDR3 sequence is 14 residues long. The V end lost 6 bases, the J end lost 5 bases, and 14 bases lay between the germline ends. CDR3 sequence reads: CASRWGGLDQPQHF. The DNA of the CDR3 is TGTGCCAGCAGATGGGGGGGATTGGATCAGCCCCAGCATTTT.

V and J are TRBV19 and TRBJ1-1, with 7 nucleotides matching TRBD1. CDR3 length: 14 amino acids. Germline values: CDR1 LNHDA, CDR2 SQIVND (reference sequence). The V and J ends lost 10 bases and 4 bases, in that order; junction bases with no gene match: 12. The CDR3 DNA sequence: TGTGCCACCGTACAGGGGCCGGGGACCACTGAAGCTTTCTTT. It encodes CATVQGPGTTEAFF.

The chain is built from TRBV4-1 and TRBJ1-2; weak D call: TRBD1 (6 bases). Germline V gene data show CDR1 as MGHRA and CDR2 as YSYEKL. The CDR3 is made up of 15 amino acids. The V gene lost 5 bases and the J gene lost 3 bases, with 16 bases spanning the gap. CDR3 region: CASSTRRGADYGYTF. For the CDR3, the DNA is TGCGCCAGCAGCACCCGGCGGGGGGCCGACTATGGCTACACCTTC.

This clone was found once. The J gene is TRBJ1-2, the V gene TRBV7-9, with D possibly being TRBD1 (5 bases). V was trimmed by 2 bases and J by 0 bases, leaving 22 bases between them. Germline CDR1 reads SEHNR; CDR2 reads FQNEAQ (reference sequence). The CDR3 length is 19 residues. CDR3 amino acids: CASSLRTGAKVGPNYGYTF. CDR3 bases: TGTGCCAGCAGCTTAAGAACCGGGGCCAAGGTGGGCCCTAACTATGGCTACACCTTC. The variable domain in full, completed from reference TRBV7-9 and TRBJ1-2, reads DTGVSQNPRHKITKRGQNVTFRCDPISEHNRLYWYRQTLGQGPEFLTYFQNEAQLEKSRLLSDRFSAERPKGSFSTLEIQRTEQGDSAMYLCASSLRTGAKVGPNYGYTFGSGTRLTVV.

DNA of the CDR3: TGTGCCAGCAGCGGCCTAGCGGGACCCCCCTACGAGCAGTACTTC. It encodes CASSGLAGPPYEQYF. The chain links TRBV9 to TRBJ2-7, with 9 bases lining up with TRBD2. Germline V gene lookup returns CDR1 SGDLS and CDR2 YYNGEE. V shed 3 bases, J shed 2 bases, and the junction held 6 bases outside the gene matches. This CDR3 contains 15 residues.